Each of the 14 T cell receptor beta chains below was sequenced from the same sample in a study of shared clonotypes between healthy human individuals. Profiling relied on immunoSEQ multiplex PCR, and the TCRdb table lists in-frame clones only, not all of them. The sample carries approximately 2.4 million clones, around 95% recorded once. Sequencing was done on a sample of naive CD4+ T cells sorted from blood. Subset in this sample: CD45RA+ positively selected. Receptor source: a man aged 18 to 29 in good health.

The chain joins TRBV29-1 to TRBJ2-3, with 9 positions matching TRBD2. CDR1 and CDR2 from the germline V gene are SQVTM and ANQGSEA. V trimming: 2 bases; J trimming: 0 bases; junction bases outside the gene matches: 3. CDR3 length: 15 residues. This chain's CDR3 is CSVEILAGSTDTQYF. The DNA for the CDR3 is TGCAGCGTTGAAATCCTAGCGGGGAGCACAGATACGCAGTATTTT.

This sequence joins TRBV6-1 and TRBJ2-2; TRBD2 agrees at 7 bases. Trimming at V came to 3 bases and at J to 6 bases, leaving 7 bases not matched to a gene. The CDR3 has 15 residues. In germline, CDR1 is MNHNS, CDR2 SASEGT. DNA for the CDR3: TGTGCCAGCAGTGACTTGGCGGGAGTCGCCGGGGAGCTGTTTTTT. Residues: CASSDLAGVAGELFF.

The chain recombines TRBV28 with TRBJ1-1; D is ambiguous. V gave up 10 bases and J gave up 0 bases, with 18 bases separating them. Germline V gene lookup returns CDR1 MDHEN and CDR2 SYDVKM. The CDR3 covers 15 residues. The DNA for the CDR3 is TGTGCCACCACCGTCAGGAGAATCATGAACACTGAAGCTTTCTTT. Translating it yields CATTVRRIMNTEAFF.

The genes are TRBV4-1 and TRBJ2-7, with 7 bases aligning to TRBD2. V dropped 1 base and J dropped 0; count of bases not matched to a gene: 3. This CDR3 contains 15 residues. Germline V gene lookup returns CDR1 MGHRA and CDR2 YSYEKL. The CDR3 sequence: CASSQGPGGSYEQYF. CDR3 nucleotides: TGCGCCAGCAGCCAAGGGCCGGGAGGCTCCTACGAGCAGTACTTC.

V gene TRBV28 combines with J gene TRBJ2-5, with 9 bases identical to TRBD2. Unmatched junction bases numbered 6, after V lost 6 bases and J lost 7 bases. CDR1 and CDR2 (germline): MDHEN, SYDVKM. The CDR3 length is 13 residues. The CDR3 nucleotides are TGTGCCAGCAGCAAGCGGGGGGTGCCGACCCAGTACTTC. It translates to CASSKRGVPTQYF.

The V and J genes are TRBV2 and TRBJ1-2; possibly TRBD1 for D (5 bases). The CDR3 spans 11 residues. V was cut by 10 bases and J by 7 bases, with 13 bases left in between. Germline CDR1 SNHLY, CDR2 FYNNEI. CDR3 residues: CATLGAGGYTF. The CDR3 bases are TGTGCCACCCTCGGGGCGGGTGGCTACACCTTC. The full variable domain, its missing parts supplied by reference TRBV2 and TRBJ1-2, is EPEVTQTPSHQVTQMGQEVILRCVPISNHLYFYWYRQILGQKVEFLVSFYNNEISEKSEIFDDQFSVERPDGSNFTLKIRSTKLEDSAMYFCATLGAGGYTFGSGTRLTVV.

Details on this clone: The DNA is left out, because the CDR3 cannot be placed on it with certainty; the CDR3 is given as TCRdb lists it. This sequence joins TRBV11-2 and TRBJ1-2. From germline, CDR1 is SGHAT and CDR2 FQNNGV. The CDR3 is 15 amino acids long, termini counted. This CDR3 reads CASSLTWGGFGAGTF.

On this clone: Distinct nucleotide sequences in the sample also encode this CDR3. The rearrangement uses TRBV7-2 and TRBJ2-7, with D perhaps TRBD1 or TRBD2 (5 bases each). The germline V and J ends were trimmed by 5 bases and 3 bases, with 14 bases remaining between them. The CDR3 runs 14 residues. The germline V gene encodes CDR1 SGHTA and CDR2 FQGNSA. The CDR3 here is CASSATGTSYEQYF. As DNA, the CDR3 is TGTGCCAGCAGCGCAACCGGGACGAGCTACGAGCAGTACTTC.

This chain joins TRBV28 and TRBJ1-1; D may be TRBD1 (6 bases). Per germline, CDR1 MDHEN and CDR2 SYDVKM. V shed 6 bases and J shed 8 bases, with 13 bases lying between them. This CDR3 has 12 residues. In nucleotides, the CDR3 is TGTGCCAGCAGGGAAGGGACATTAGAAGCTTTCTTT. It yields the protein CASREGTLEAFF.

The V and J genes are TRBV10-3 and TRBJ1-2; maybe TRBD1 (6 bases). V lost 3 bases and J 4 bases, leaving 12 bases between the germline ends. The germline CDR1 and CDR2 sequences are ENHRY and SYGVKD. This CDR3 contains 14 residues. The DNA for the CDR3 is TGTGCCATCAGTGAAGGGGGGGTGTCCTATGGCTACACCTTC. It encodes CAISEGGVSYGYTF.

The chain carries TRBV5-1 and TRBJ2-7; TRBD2 agrees at 8 bases. V trimming: 3 bases; J trimming: 5 bases; junction bases outside the gene matches: 7. The length of the CDR3 is 14 residues. The germline V gene has CDR1 SGHRS and CDR2 YFSETQ. CDR3 DNA: TGCGCCAGCAGCTCAGCTAGCGGGTATCACGAGCAGTACTTC. As protein: CASSSASGYHEQYF.

This chain links TRBV6-5 with TRBJ1-1; D is possibly TRBD1 (6 bases). This CDR3 contains 13 residues. The V gene's germline CDR1 is MNHEY and CDR2 SVGAGI. V dropped 4 bases and J dropped 7 bases, with 13 bases sitting between them. The CDR3 loop is CASSFWGGFEAFF. DNA for the CDR3: TGTGCCAGCAGTTTTTGGGGGGGCTTTGAAGCTTTCTTT.

V is TRBV10-2 and J is TRBJ1-6; D remains ambiguous. Trimming removed 5 bases from V and 3 bases from J, with 8 bases in between. CDR3 length: 14 amino acids. The germline V gene encodes CDR1 WSHSY and CDR2 SAAADI. CDR3 residues: CASSRTVYNSPLHF. DNA for the CDR3: TGCGCCAGCAGTCGGACGGTCTATAATTCACCCCTCCACTTT.

The chain carries TRBV5-1 and TRBJ2-5, with TRBD2 identical over 7 bases. CDR3 length equals 18 residues. Trimming cost V 3 bases and J 5 bases; bases outside gene matches: 19. Germline V gene data show CDR1 as SGHRS and CDR2 as YFSETQ. DNA for the CDR3: TGCGCCAGCAGCTCGGGACTAACACCCACCCTTAGCACTGAGACCCAGTACTTC. Translated: CASSSGLTPTLSTETQYF.